This TCR beta chain derives from a study of T cell repertoires in cytomegalovirus infection. This clonotype was counted a single time. What it binds is unknown. V lost 5 bases, J lost 10 bases, and 18 bases lay in between. CDR1 and CDR2 from the germline V gene are MNHEY and SMNVEV (reference sequence). This CDR3 spans 14 amino acids. TCRdb itself ran the reads through MiXCR, one entry per CDR3 protein. This sample yields approximately 770,000 distinct CDR3 sequences, of which 25% to 35% are seen a single time; 10% to 15% belongs to the top ten. This TCR derives from a human donor in good health (CMV status not recorded). Some clones in this sample may be carry-over from other donors' samples. The specimen was cultured CD8+ T cells from PBMCs, collected from culture after CMV antigen stimulation. The chain has TRBV27 and TRBJ2-1; the D is unclear. For the CDR3, the DNA is TGTGCCAGCAGTCCGACGAATCGGGTTATCGAGCAGTTCTTC. Its protein is CASSPTNRVIEQFF.